The clone carrying this T cell receptor beta chain was observed a few times. Its antigen is unidentified. This sample is drawn from a study of cytomegalovirus exposure and HLA in healthy donors. Primers included in the PCR were 60 Vbeta and 13 Jbeta primers. Clones were read by immunoSEQ multiplex PCR, and TCRdb kept only the in-frame ones, dropping some. The data contain some 120,000 clones, approximately 8.7% of them singletons. Points from the study as a whole: When analyzed later, a missense DCLRE1C variant was found to be linked to TCR beta V- and J-gene trimming.

CDR3 length: 16 amino acids. V trimming: 4 bases; J trimming: 4 bases; junction bases outside the gene matches: 9. Germline V CDR1 and CDR2: SGDLS, YYNGEE. This sequence joins TRBV9 and TRBJ2-1, with TRBD1 identical over 9 bases. This sequence was found in a man between 40 and 49 years old in good health and CMV-seronegative. Sample: PBMCs. As DNA, the CDR3 is TGTGCCAGCAGCCCCCGACAGGGGGAGCAGTACAATGAGCAGTTCTTC. It specifies CASSPRQGEQYNEQFF.